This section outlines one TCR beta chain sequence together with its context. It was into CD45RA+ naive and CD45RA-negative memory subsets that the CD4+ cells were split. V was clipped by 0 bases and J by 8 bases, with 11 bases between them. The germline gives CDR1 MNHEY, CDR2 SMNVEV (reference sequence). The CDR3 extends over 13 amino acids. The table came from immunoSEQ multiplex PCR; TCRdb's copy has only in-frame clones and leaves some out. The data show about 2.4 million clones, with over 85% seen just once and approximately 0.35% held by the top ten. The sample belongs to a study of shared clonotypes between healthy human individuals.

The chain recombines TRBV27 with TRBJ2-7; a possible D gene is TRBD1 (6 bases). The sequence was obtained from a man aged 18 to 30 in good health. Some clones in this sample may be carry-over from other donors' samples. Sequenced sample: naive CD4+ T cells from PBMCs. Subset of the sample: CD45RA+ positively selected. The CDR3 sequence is CASSLSLDSQQYF. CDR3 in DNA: TGTGCCAGCAGTTTATCGTTGGACAGTCAGCAGTACTTC.